The 2 T cell receptor beta chains presented below share a single source sample, sequenced in a study of blood T cell repertoires in COVID-19 (TCRdb year 2020). Library preparation used the immunoSEQ multiplex PCR assay. TCRdb took this table from immuneACCESS and kept in-frame rearrangements with V and J called. Such tables lack part of the clones; where checked against another copy, unresolved V genes explain under half of the gap, and the rest is unexplained. The sample yields about 74,000 clones; about 82% were counted once. Roughly 20% of the sample belongs to the ten largest clones. Material: peripheral blood. The receptors shown here come from a man aged 45-65 years with acute or convalescent COVID-19.

This clone was counted between two and nine times. The chain uses TRBV7-3 and TRBJ2-5; 7 nucleotides align to TRBD1. From germline, CDR1 is SGHTA and CDR2 FQGTGA. The CDR3 length is 13 residues. With 5 bases clipped from V and 5 bases from J, the junction kept 5 bases outside the gene matches. The CDR3 loop is CASSLGQAETQYF. CDR3 nucleotides: TGTGCCAGCAGCCTTGGACAGGCGGAGACCCAGTACTTC.

The CDR3 nucleotides are TGTGCCAGCGGTAGCGGGGTCCAAGAGACCCAGTACTTC. Translation gives CASGSGVQETQYF. The chain recombines TRBV27 with TRBJ2-5, with 8 bases identical to TRBD2. V was pared by 8 bases and J by 1 base, with 3 bases of the junction left unmatched. The CDR3 runs to 13 residues. Germline-derived CDR1 and CDR2 are MNHEY and SMNVEV (reference sequence).